These T cell receptor beta chains were read from a single sample in a study of control samples from healthy donors and cancer patients. Measured with immunoSEQ multiplex PCR; TCRdb has only the in-frame clones, and not every one. The sample consists of 170,000 or so clones, around 95% of them appearing once. The sequenced material came from blood. Receptor source: a middle-aged woman in good health. The CDR3 runs from the conserved cysteine through the conserved F or W. The order of the fields is J gene, D gene, V gene, CDR3 protein, CDR3 DNA. The D gene is left open where the match is weak.

TRBJ2-5 | - | TRBV5-4 | CASSRETGAVWETQYF | TGTGCCAGCAGCCGGGAGACGGGGGCCGTATGGGAGACCCAGTACTTC
TRBJ1-2 | - | TRBV9 | CASSGVAITYGYTF | TGTGCCAGCAGCGGAGTAGCGATCACCTATGGCTACACCTTC
TRBJ1-1 | - | TRBV5-1 | CASSSQGNTEAFF | TGCGCCAGCAGCTCGCAAGGGAACACTGAAGCTTTCTTT
TRBJ2-7 | - | TRBV7-9 | CASSLFVQGQYEQYF | TGTGCCAGCAGCTTATTCGTACAGGGCCAGTACGAGCAGTACTTC
TRBJ1-1 | TRBD1 | TRBV2 | CASRLTGAITEAFF | TGTGCCAGCAGGCTAACAGGGGCCATCACTGAAGCTTTCTTT
TRBJ1-1 | - | TRBV11-1 | CASSPGTGLEAFF | TGTGCCAGCAGCCCGGGAACAGGGTTGGAAGCTTTCTTT
TRBJ2-3 | - | TRBV3-1/TRBV3-2 | CASRTSSTQYF | TGTGCCAGCAGGACTTCGTCTACGCAGTATTTT
TRBJ2-5 | - | TRBV3-1/TRBV3-2 | CASSHPSDSLPSAETQYF | TGTGCCAGCAGCCACCCCTCGGACTCCCTCCCTTCTGCAGAGACCCAGTACTTC
TRBJ2-7 | - | TRBV4-1 | CASSQDRGNEQYF | TGCGCCAGCAGCCAAGATCGGGGAAACGAGCAGTACTTC
TRBJ2-2 | - | TRBV9 | CASSGSSPGTSNTGELFF | TGTGCCAGCAGCGGATCGTCTCCCGGGACTTCGAACACCGGGGAGCTGTTTTTT
TRBJ1-2 | - | TRBV5-1 | CASSFVTSGTGGYTF | TGCGCCAGCAGCTTCGTAACCTCCGGGACGGGAGGCTACACCTTC
TRBJ1-1 | TRBD1 | TRBV5-1 | CASSLAGQGYVTEAFF | TGCGCCAGCAGCTTGGCTGGACAGGGGTATGTGACTGAAGCTTTCTTT
TRBJ1-1 | - | TRBV6-5 | CASIGVLNTEAFF | TGTGCCAGCATTGGAGTTTTGAACACTGAAGCTTTCTTT
TRBJ1-4 | TRBD1 | TRBV30 | CAWSAGTGGEKLFF | TGTGCCTGGAGTGCCGGGACAGGGGGTGAAAAACTGTTTTTT